These T cell receptor beta chains were read from a single sample in a study of T cells in Graves' hyperthyroidism and ophthalmopathy. TCRdb fed the multiplex PCR reads into MiXCR, producing one record per CDR3 protein. This sample yields about 640,000 distinct CDR3 sequences, of which less than 25% are seen a single time; roughly a third belongs to the top ten. Material: blood. These receptors were obtained from a young man with Graves' ophthalmopathy. Both conserved end residues are part of each CDR3. A D gene is named only where the DNA matches it firmly. Clone size is given for some rows only: seen once, a few or many times, or a class if the clone is expanded.

size | J | length | D | V | DNA | CDR3
. | TRBJ2-2 | 16 | TRBD2 | TRBV9 | TGTGCCAGCAGCGTTGGCGCGGGGGAGAACACCGGGGAGCTGTTTTTT | CASSVGAGENTGELFF
few | TRBJ2-7 | 14 | . | TRBV27 | TGTGCCAGCAGGCTGACGTGGGGCGACTACGAGCAGTACTTC | CASRLTWGDYEQYF
. | TRBJ2-5 | 9 | . | TRBV7-3 | TGTGCCAGCATGGAGACCCAGTACTTC | CASMETQYF
few | TRBJ2-1 | 15 | . | TRBV12-3/TRBV12-4 | TGTGCCAGCAGTTTTAGGCAGTTCAAGGACAATGAGCAGTTCTTC | CASSFRQFKDNEQFF
many | TRBJ2-7 | 14 | TRBD1 | TRBV7-6 | TGTGCCAGCAGCTCGGAGAGGACAGGGTTCGAGCAGTACTTC | CASSSERTGFEQYF
. | TRBJ2-7 | 15 | TRBD2 | TRBV6-4 | TGTGCCAGCAGTCGGACTAGCGGGAGCGCCTACGAGCAGTACTTC | CASSRTSGSAYEQYF
. | TRBJ2-6 | 18 | TRBD1 | TRBV5-5 | TGTGCCAGCAGCTTGGGAGGACAGGGGGCGACCGGGGCCAACGTCCTGACTTTC | CASSLGGQGATGANVLTF
many | TRBJ1-3 | 17 | . | TRBV3-1 | TGTGCCAGCAGCCGAACGGACAGTGATACTTCGGGAAACACCATATATTTT | CASSRTDSDTSGNTIYF
. | TRBJ2-1 | 14 | . | TRBV6-2/TRBV6-3 | TGTGCCAGCATCGGGGGAGTGAGAGGCAATGAGCAGTTCTTC | CASIGGVRGNEQFF
. | TRBJ1-1 | 15 | . | TRBV9 | TGTGCCAGCAGCGTAGATCCCACTATGAACACTGAAGCTTTCTTT | CASSVDPTMNTEAFF
. | TRBJ1-5 | 13 | . | TRBV11-2 | TGTGCCAGCACCCCAGGGCCCAATCAGCCCCAGCATTTT | CASTPGPNQPQHF
. | TRBJ1-4 | 18 | TRBD1 | TRBV7-6 | TGTGCCAGCAGCTTATGGGCAGGGGGCGCGGGGATTAACGAAAAACTGTTTTTT | CASSLWAGGAGINEKLFF
few | TRBJ2-7 | 15 | TRBD2 | TRBV13 | TGTGCCAGCAGCGGGGAGCGGGAGGGTGACTACGAGCAGTACTTC | CASSGEREGDYEQYF
. | TRBJ2-7 | 14 | TRBD1 | TRBV19 | TGTGCCAGTAGTATGGGGACAGGGGCCTACGAGCAGTACTTC | CASSMGTGAYEQYF
many | TRBJ2-4 | 14 | TRBD2 | TRBV7-2 | TGTGCCAGCAGGCCAACGGGAGGGCCTAACATTCAGTACTTC | CASRPTGGPNIQYF
few | TRBJ2-7 | 14 | TRBD2 | TRBV20-1 | TGCAGTGCTCGGGGACTAGCGGGAAAGTACGAGCAGTACTTC | CSARGLAGKYEQYF
many | TRBJ2-7 | 15 | TRBD2 | TRBV4-1 | TGCGCCAGCAGCCGGGGGACTAGCGGGAGTTACGAGCAGTACTTC | CASSRGTSGSYEQYF
few | TRBJ2-2 | 16 | . | TRBV3-1 | TGTGCCAGCAGCCAAGATTGGAAGGGAAACACCGGGGAGCTGTTTTTT | CASSQDWKGNTGELFF
. | TRBJ2-1 | 11 | . | TRBV10-3 | TGTGCCATCAGTGACCCCACGGAGCAGTTCTTC | CAISDPTEQFF
once | TRBJ2-1 | 15 | . | TRBV5-4 | TGTGCCAGCAGCTCCCCCGGGACAATAAACAATGAGCAGTTCTTC | CASSSPGTINNEQFF
. | TRBJ1-1 | 15 | . | TRBV6-2/TRBV6-3 | TGTGCCAGCAGTTACCGAAGACGGGGTCCTGATGAAGCTTTCTTT | CASSYRRRGPDEAFF
. | TRBJ2-7 | 17 | . | TRBV7-9 | TGTGCCAGCAGCCCCCGGGTGGGCATCTCCGGCTCCTACGAGCAGTACTTC | CASSPRVGISGSYEQYF
. | TRBJ1-1 | 12 | . | TRBV12-3/TRBV12-4 | TGTGCCAGCAGTTCGTCGGGGGAGGAAGCTTTCTTT | CASSSSGEEAFF
. | TRBJ2-2 | 13 | . | TRBV20-1 | TGCAGTGCTAGTCGAGGGGTTGGCGGGGAGCTGTTTTTT | CSASRGVGGELFF
few | TRBJ2-1 | 14 | . | TRBV7-2 | TGTGCCAGCAGCTCCTTCCGGAGCTTAGGTGAGCAGTTCTTC | CASSSFRSLGEQFF
. | TRBJ2-7 | 15 | . | TRBV28 | TGTGCCAGCAGTCCCGGAGGGGCTTCTCCCTACGAGCAGTACTTC | CASSPGGASPYEQYF
. | TRBJ2-1 | 14 | . | TRBV6-2/TRBV6-3 | TGTGCCAGCAGTTACACCTTCTCCTACAATGAGCAGTTCTTC | CASSYTFSYNEQFF
. | TRBJ2-7 | 13 | . | TRBV7-6 | TGTGCCAGCAGCTTAGCCACAGGCGCCGAGCAGTACTTC | CASSLATGAEQYF
. | TRBJ2-7 | 15 | TRBD1 | TRBV27 | TGTGCCAGCAAACAGGGGGCCTCAGCGCCCCGCGAGCAGTACTTC | CASKQGASAPREQYF
many | TRBJ2-7 | 17 | TRBD1 | TRBV6-6 | TGTGCCAGCAGTTACTCCCCGACAGGGGACGACTTGGACGAGCAGTACTTC | CASSYSPTGDDLDEQYF
few | TRBJ2-3 | 15 | . | TRBV10-3 | TGTGCCATCAGTGAGGCGGACGGTCCCACAGATACGCAGTATTTT | CAISEADGPTDTQYF
. | TRBJ1-2 | 15 | TRBD1 | TRBV6-5 | TGTGCCAGCAGTTCGGCACAGGGGGCTAATTATGGCTACACCTTC | CASSSAQGANYGYTF
. | TRBJ2-7 | 14 | TRBD1 | TRBV7-9 | TGTGCCAGCAGCCCGCGGACAGGGAGATACGAGCAGTACTTC | CASSPRTGRYEQYF
few | TRBJ2-7 | 13 | . | TRBV6-2/TRBV6-3 | TGTGCCAGCAGTTACGGTTTGTCCTACGAGCAGTACTTC | CASSYGLSYEQYF
. | TRBJ2-1 | 20 | TRBD2 | TRBV7-9 | TGTGCCAGCAGCTCCCTAGAGGGTAGCGGGAGAGGGCGCTCCTACAATGAGCAGTTCTTC | CASSSLEGSGRGRSYNEQFF
few | TRBJ1-6 | 14 | TRBD1 | TRBV12-3/TRBV12-4 | TGTGCCAGCAGGCGGACAGGGCGGGATTCACCCCTCCACTTT | CASRRTGRDSPLHF
. | TRBJ2-1 | 14 | . | TRBV7-2 | TGTGCCACCGGGGCCTCTCTCTTACACAATGAGCAGTTCTTC | CATGASLLHNEQFF
few | TRBJ2-5 | 15 | TRBD1 | TRBV9 | TGTGCCAGCAGCGTAGGTCCCGGACAGGAAGAGACCCAGTACTTC | CASSVGPGQEETQYF
. | TRBJ1-1 | 19 | . | TRBV6-5 | TGTGCCAGCAGTTACAGTCGGGAGGCCAGCTTACTCCTGAACACTGAAGCTTTCTTT | CASSYSREASLLLNTEAFF
few | TRBJ2-7 | 14 | . | TRBV10-3 | TGTGCCATCAGTGATGAGAAACGGGACTACGAGCAGTACTTC | CAISDEKRDYEQYF
. | TRBJ1-1 | 17 | . | TRBV5-1 | TGCGCCAGCAGCTTGGTCGGTACTACAGGTTTGGGGACTGAAGCTTTCTTT | CASSLVGTTGLGTEAFF
. | TRBJ2-2 | 14 | TRBD2 | TRBV30 | TGTGCCTGCCGGGGGGGAGATGGCACCGGGGAGCTGTTTTTT | CACRGGDGTGELFF
many | TRBJ1-3 | 11 | . | TRBV6-1 | TGTGCCAGCATTTTAGGAAACACCATATATTTT | CASILGNTIYF